Listed below are T cell receptor beta chains from one sample, sequenced in a study of blood T cell repertoires in COVID-19. Clones were sequenced by immunoSEQ multiplex PCR, and TCRdb holds only the in-frame ones, with some missing. The sample lists roughly 200,000 clones; 86% were seen once. Sequencing was done on a sample of PBMCs or T cells enriched from blood (not recorded which). The source of these receptors is a young woman who had recovered from COVID-19. The CDR3 runs from the conserved cysteine through the conserved F or W. A D gene is named only where the DNA matches it firmly. Clone size appears in some rows only: once, few, many, or a class for an expanded clone.

v_gene	d_gene	abundance	j_gene	CDR3nt	CDR3aa
TRBV28	TRBD2	once	TRBJ2-1	TGTGCCAGCAGTTTGCCTAGCGGGAAGTACAATGAGCAGTTCTTC	CASSLPSGKYNEQFF
TRBV6-5	TRBD2	NA	TRBJ2-1	TGTGCCAGCAGCACTAGCGAGACCTACAATGAGCAGTTCTTC	CASSTSETYNEQFF
TRBV5-1	TRBD2	NA	TRBJ2-5	TGCGCCAGCAGCTTTTGGGCGCGGGGGGAGACCCAGTACTTC	CASSFWARGETQYF
TRBV5-8	NA	NA	TRBJ1-5	TGTGCCAGCAGCTTGGAAGAACAGGGTTTTGAACAGCCCCAGCATTTT	CASSLEEQGFEQPQHF
TRBV2	TRBD1	NA	TRBJ1-6	TGTGCCAGCAGACCGACAGGGAGTATCTCACCCCTCCACTTT	CASRPTGSISPLHF
TRBV5-6	NA	NA	TRBJ2-2	TGTGCCAGCAGCCCGGTTTCCAGGGTAGACACCGGGGAGCTGTTTTTT	CASSPVSRVDTGELFF
TRBV5-4	TRBD1	many	TRBJ2-7	TGTGCCAGCAGCTTGGGTGTACCGGGGACAGGGGTTACCTACGAGCAGTACTTC	CASSLGVPGTGVTYEQYF
TRBV27	TRBD2	NA	TRBJ2-3	TGTGCCAGCAGTTTTACGGGAGGGCGCACAGATACGCAGTATTTT	CASSFTGGRTDTQYF
TRBV6-4	TRBD2	NA	TRBJ2-3	TGTGCCAGCAGCGCACGAGCGGGAGTGGAAACAGATACGCAGTATTTT	CASSARAGVETDTQYF
TRBV2	NA	NA	TRBJ2-5	TGTGCCAGCAGTGAATTCGCGGGGGAGACCCAGTACTTC	CASSEFAGETQYF
TRBV27	NA	NA	TRBJ2-7	TGTGCCAGCAGTTCACCGACCGGACACTACGAGCAGTACTTC	CASSSPTGHYEQYF
TRBV9	NA	NA	TRBJ2-5	TGTGCCAGCAGCGCCGGACAGAGCCAAGAGACCCAGTACTTC	CASSAGQSQETQYF
TRBV19	TRBD2	NA	TRBJ2-1	TGTGCCAGTAAGGGCGGGAGTTACAATGAGCAGTTCTTC	CASKGGSYNEQFF
TRBV12-3/TRBV12-4	NA	NA	TRBJ1-2	TGTGCCAGCAGTTACACTTCAGGGATATTCACCTTC	CASSYTSGIFTF
TRBV18	TRBD1	NA	TRBJ2-7	TGTGCCAGCTCACCCCAGGGACAGCTCTCCTACGAGCAGTACTTC	CASSPQGQLSYEQYF
TRBV7-9	TRBD1	NA	TRBJ2-7	TGTGCCAGCAGCTTAGGACAGGGAGCGGTCTACGAGCAGTACTTC	CASSLGQGAVYEQYF
TRBV18	TRBD1	NA	TRBJ1-2	TGTGCCAGCTCACCCCAGGGGGCCTATGGCTACACTTTC	CASSPQGAYGYTF
TRBV3-1/TRBV3-2	TRBD2	NA	TRBJ2-2	TGTGCCAGCAGCCCAAGGGGACTAGCGGGATTCGGGGAGCTGTTTTTT	CASSPRGLAGFGELFF
TRBV6-1	TRBD2	NA	TRBJ2-1	TGTGCCAGCAGTGATGGGACTAGCGGGAGGGCCCGGCAGTTCTTC	CASSDGTSGRARQFF
TRBV5-5	NA	NA	TRBJ1-2	TGTGCCAGCAGCTTGGGATCCGGGGGAAGTGGCTACACCTTC	CASSLGSGGSGYTF
TRBV28	TRBD1	NA	TRBJ1-5	TGTGCCAGCAGTTTTAGAGGGGGCGCGCTCTATAGCAATCAGCCCCAGCATTTT	CASSFRGGALYSNQPQHF
TRBV19	NA	NA	TRBJ2-1	TGTGCCAGTAGTGCCTGGACTCCGAATGAGCAGTTCTTC	CASSAWTPNEQFF
TRBV10-2	TRBD1	NA	TRBJ2-7	TGCGCCAGCAGTGATTTACAGGGGCTCTCCTACGAGCAGTACTTC	CASSDLQGLSYEQYF
TRBV11-2	NA	NA	TRBJ1-1	TGTGCCAGCAGCTCGGAAACAGGGTGGATATTTGACACTGAAGCTTTCTTT	CASSSETGWIFDTEAFF
TRBV4-2	NA	NA	TRBJ1-2	TGTGCCAGCAGCCATGAGGGGGAGGGCGCCTATGGCTACACCTTC	CASSHEGEGAYGYTF
TRBV3-1/TRBV3-2	NA	NA	TRBJ1-1	TGTGCCAGCAGCCAACTTAGGCAGGGGAACACTGAAGCTTTCTTT	CASSQLRQGNTEAFF
TRBV19	TRBD2	NA	TRBJ2-1	TGTGCCAGTAGCCCGACTAGCGGGAGAGGCTCCTACAATGAGCAGTTCTTC	CASSPTSGRGSYNEQFF
TRBV5-6	TRBD1	NA	TRBJ2-2	TGTGCCAGCAGTCCATCGACAGGGCCCCCGAACACCGGGGAGCTGTTTTTT	CASSPSTGPPNTGELFF
TRBV10-3	TRBD1	NA	TRBJ1-1	TGTGCCATCAGGCCGCCAGGGGGCGAAGGCACTGAAGCTTTCTTT	CAIRPPGGEGTEAFF
TRBV2	NA	NA	TRBJ2-7	TGTGCCAGCAGACCGACTAGTAGCGTCTACGAGCAGTACTTC	CASRPTSSVYEQYF
TRBV19	TRBD1	NA	TRBJ2-7	TGTGCCAGTAGTTTTGCGACAGGGGACATCTACGAGCAGTACTTC	CASSFATGDIYEQYF
TRBV5-1	TRBD2	NA	TRBJ2-4	TGCGCCAGCAGCTTGAGAGCGGGATCGGACATTCAGTACTTC	CASSLRAGSDIQYF
TRBV7-2	NA	NA	TRBJ1-5	TGTGCCAGCAGCTTACGTGGTTCGGGGCAGCCCCAGCATTTT	CASSLRGSGQPQHF
TRBV5-5	TRBD2	NA	TRBJ2-7	TGTGCCAGCAGCCCTTATGGGAGCGGGAGGCCCCAGACCTACGAGCAGTACTTC	CASSPYGSGRPQTYEQYF
TRBV7-3	TRBD1	NA	TRBJ2-7	TGTGCCAGCAGCTTAACGAACCCCCGGACAGGGGGCCTTTACGAGCAGTACTTC	CASSLTNPRTGGLYEQYF
TRBV7-7	NA	NA	TRBJ2-3	TGTGCTAGCAGCCGGACAGACACAGATACGCAGTATTTT	CASSRTDTDTQYF
TRBV24-1	TRBD2	once	TRBJ2-1	TGTGCCACCAGTTCAAGTAGCGGGAGAGGGTATGAGCAGTTCTTC	CATSSSSGRGYEQFF